The source of this T cell receptor beta chain is a study of blood T cell repertoires in COVID-19. V shed 0 bases and J shed 2 bases, with 11 bases lying between them. The CDR3 has 17 residues. CDR1 is LGHDT, CDR2 YNNKEL, per germline (reference sequence). Here immunoSEQ multiplex PCR was the method, and the copy in TCRdb shows in-frame clones only, minus some. The sample includes some 400,000 clones, around 87% of them seen just once. The receptor's source is a woman aged 60-75 years with COVID-19, enrolled during active disease. The specimen sequenced was peripheral blood. The chain recombines TRBV3-1 (or the pseudogene TRBV3-2) with TRBJ2-6; D is undetermined. For the CDR3, the DNA is TGTGCCAGCAGCCAAGACCCCCAGAGCGCTGGGGCCAACGTCCTGACTTTC. Translation: CASSQDPQSAGANVLTF.